Listed below are T cell receptor gamma chains from one sample, sequenced in a study of gammadelta T cells in human blood. With CATT, TCRdb re-called clones from the RT-PCR reads. The table records 420 or so gamma-chain clones, about 10% of them present only once. Sequencing was done on a sample of non-Vgamma9Vdelta2 gamma-delta T cells from infant blood. All receptors come from a human donor. CDR3s include the opening cysteine and the closing phenylalanine or tryptophan. Each record gives: J gene, clone size, V gene, CDR3 DNA, CDR3 protein. Expanded clones are given a class, and other clones once, few, many or no size at all.

TRGJP2,large,TRGV2,TGTGCCACCTGGGACGGGCCTGCGAGTGATTGGATCAAGACGTTT,CATWDGPASDWIKTF
TRGJ1/TRGJ2,hyperexpanded,TRGV10,TGTGCTGCGTGGGACCCGTCGAATTATTATAAGAAACTCTTT,CAAWDPSNYYKKLF
TRGJ1/TRGJ2,few,TRGV5,TGTGCCACCTGGGCCACTAAGGAGAAACTCTTT,CATWATKEKLF
TRGJ1/TRGJ2,large,TRGV3,TGTGCCACCTGGGACAAGGTGGGTACACTCTTT,CATWDKVGTLF
TRGJ1/TRGJ2,large,TRGV9,TGTGCCTTGTGGGAGTGGGGAAATTATAAGAAACTCTTT,CALWEWGNYKKLF
TRGJ1/TRGJ2,medium-sized,TRGV2,TGTGCCACCTGGGACGCGCCGTATAAGAAACTCTTT,CATWDAPYKKLF
TRGJ1/TRGJ2,medium-sized,TRGV9,TGTGCCTTGTGGGAGGCGAATTATTATAAGAAACTCTTT,CALWEANYYKKLF
TRGJ1/TRGJ2,medium-sized,TRGV3,TGTGCCACCTGGGACGGACCGTTTTATTATAAGAAACTCTTT,CATWDGPFYYKKLF
TRGJ1/TRGJ2,large,TRGV8,TGTGCCACCTGGGATAGGCCGATCACCCTCCCGAATTATTATAAGAAACTCTTT,CATWDRPITLPNYYKKLF
TRGJP2,medium-sized,TRGV8,TGTGCCACCTCGGGGAGGTGGATCAAGACGTTT,CATSGRWIKTF
TRGJ1/TRGJ2,medium-sized,TRGV2,TGTGCCACCTGGGACGGATATTATGGCTATAAGAAACTCTTT,CATWDGYYGYKKLF
TRGJ1/TRGJ2,large,TRGV5,TGTGCCACCTGGGACGGTCCTTTAAGGAGTAAGAAACTCTTT,CATWDGPLRSKKLF
TRGJ1/TRGJ2,hyperexpanded,TRGV3,TGTGCCACCTGGGACAGGTTCCCGTCGGACTATAAGAAACTCTTT,CATWDRFPSDYKKLF
TRGJP2,medium-sized,TRGV8,TGTGCCACCTGGGATTTTGGTGGGGATTGGATCAAGACGTTT,CATWDFGGDWIKTF
TRGJP1,large,TRGV11,NA,CTTVPAGLPGWFKIF
TRGJ1/TRGJ2,large,TRGV2,TGTGCCACCTGGGACGGGCTGGGGAATTATTATAAGAAACTCTTT,CATWDGLGNYYKKLF
TRGJ1/TRGJ2,medium-sized,TRGV4,TGTGCCACCTGGGATCAATACACAAAGAAACTCTTT,CATWDQYTKKLF
TRGJ1/TRGJ2,NA,TRGV2,TGTGCCACCTGGGATCGAGGGTTGGAGAAACTCTTT,CATWDRGLEKLF
TRGJ1/TRGJ2,medium-sized,TRGV2,TGTGCCACCTGGGACGGGATATATTATAAGAAACTCTTT,CATWDGIYYKKLF
TRGJP1,large,TRGV2,TGTGCCACCTGGGACGGGCCTGGTTGGTTCAAGATATTT,CATWDGPGWFKIF
TRGJ1/TRGJ2,large,TRGV2,TGTGCCACCTGGGACGGGCGTGAGAAACTCTTT,CATWDGREKLF
TRGJ1/TRGJ2,medium-sized,TRGV5,TGTGCCACCTGGGACAGGCCCCGAAAGAAACTCTTT,CATWDRPRKKLF
TRGJP1,large,TRGV4,TGTGCCACCTGGGATGGGCTAGATACCACTGGTTGGTTCAAGATATTT,CATWDGLDTTGWFKIF